This T cell receptor (beta chain) was identified during a study of blood T cell repertoires in COVID-19. Across the whole study: COVID-19 samples, acute and convalescent, were from the United States, Italy and Spain. The analysed material was cDNA or gDNA that came from T cells, B-cell-depleted T cells, or PBMCs.

In the authors' workflow: Amplification from reference gene primers served as the basis for estimated nucleated cell counts. Here immunoSEQ multiplex PCR was the method, and the copy in TCRdb shows in-frame clones only, minus some. That table supplies the V and J calls and clone size; D and trimming were determined from the DNA. The sample holds about 100,000 clones; 90% are singletons and the top ten take 5% to 6%. Worth noting for this clone: This same CDR3 is encoded by further DNA sequences in the sample.

The specimen was peripheral blood. The clonotype was recovered from a man in his fifties or sixties with acute or convalescent COVID-19.

The CDR3 coding sequence is TGTGCCAGCAGCCCCTCGGTTAGCGGGAGGGCCTTCGGAGAGACCCAGTACTTC. It yields the protein CASSPSVSGRAFGETQYF. V gene TRBV28 combines with J gene TRBJ2-5; TRBD2 agrees at 11 bases. The germline gives CDR1 MDHEN, CDR2 SYDVKM. J lost 4 bases, V lost 6 bases, and 16 bases had no gene match. The CDR3 length is 18 residues.